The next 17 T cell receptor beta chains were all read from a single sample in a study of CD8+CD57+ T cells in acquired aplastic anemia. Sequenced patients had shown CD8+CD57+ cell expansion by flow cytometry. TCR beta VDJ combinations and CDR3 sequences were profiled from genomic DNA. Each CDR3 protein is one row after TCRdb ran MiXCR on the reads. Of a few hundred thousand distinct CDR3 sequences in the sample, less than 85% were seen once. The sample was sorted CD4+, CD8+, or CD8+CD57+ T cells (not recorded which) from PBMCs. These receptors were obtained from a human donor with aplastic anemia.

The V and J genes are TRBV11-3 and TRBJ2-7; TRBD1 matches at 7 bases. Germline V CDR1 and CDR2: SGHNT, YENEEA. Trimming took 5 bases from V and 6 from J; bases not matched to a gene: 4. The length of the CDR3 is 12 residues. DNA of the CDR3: TGTGCCAGCAGCATAGCAGGGGGCGAGCAGTACGTC. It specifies CASSIAGGEQYV.

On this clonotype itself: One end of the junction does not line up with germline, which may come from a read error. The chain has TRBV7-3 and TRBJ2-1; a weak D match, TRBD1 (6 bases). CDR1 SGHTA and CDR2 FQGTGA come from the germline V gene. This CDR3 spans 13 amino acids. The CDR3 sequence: CASTRQANPDQYF. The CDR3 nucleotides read TGTGCCAGCACAAGACAGGCCAACCCCGATCAATACTTC. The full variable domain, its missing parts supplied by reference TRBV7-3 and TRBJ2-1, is GAGVSQTPSNKVTEKGKYVELRCDPISGHTALYWYRQSLGQGPEFLIYFQGTGAADDSGLPNDRFFAVRPEGSVSTLKIQRTERGDSAVYLCASTRQANPDQYFGPGTRLTVL.

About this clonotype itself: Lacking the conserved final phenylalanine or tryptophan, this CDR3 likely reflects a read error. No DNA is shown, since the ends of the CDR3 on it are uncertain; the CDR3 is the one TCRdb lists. The CDR3 spells CASSVSYRNQLQHFG. This rearrangement joins TRBV2 to TRBJ2-2. CDR1 is SNHLY, CDR2 FYNNEI, per germline. The CDR3 is 15 amino acids long, termini counted.

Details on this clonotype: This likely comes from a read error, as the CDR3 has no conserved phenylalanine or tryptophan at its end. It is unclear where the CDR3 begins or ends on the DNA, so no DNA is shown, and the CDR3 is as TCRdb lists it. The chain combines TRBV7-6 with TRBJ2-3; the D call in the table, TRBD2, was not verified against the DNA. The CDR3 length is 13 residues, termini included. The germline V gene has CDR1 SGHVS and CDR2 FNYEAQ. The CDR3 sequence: CASSLDASGSSSD.

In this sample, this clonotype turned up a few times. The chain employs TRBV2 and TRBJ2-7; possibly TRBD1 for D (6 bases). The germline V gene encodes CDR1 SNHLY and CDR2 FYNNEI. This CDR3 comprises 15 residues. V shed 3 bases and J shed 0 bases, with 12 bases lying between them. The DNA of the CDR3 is TGTGCCAGCAGTGATTCCGGGACATTCTCCTACGAGCAGTACTTC. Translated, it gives CASSDSGTFSYEQYF.

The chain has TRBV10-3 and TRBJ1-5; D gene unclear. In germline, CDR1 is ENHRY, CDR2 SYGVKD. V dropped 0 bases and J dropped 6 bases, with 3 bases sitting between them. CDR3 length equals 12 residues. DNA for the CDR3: TGTGCCATCAGTGAGTCGGCTCAGCCCCAGCATTTT. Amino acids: CAISESAQPQHF.

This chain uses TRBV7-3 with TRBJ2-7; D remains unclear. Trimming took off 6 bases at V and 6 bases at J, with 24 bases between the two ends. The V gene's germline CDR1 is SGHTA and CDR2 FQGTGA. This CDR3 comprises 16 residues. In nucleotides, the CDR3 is TGTGCCAGCAGGACATCAGGAAAGTGGAGCGTGGCCGAGCAGTACGTC. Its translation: CASRTSGKWSVAEQYV.

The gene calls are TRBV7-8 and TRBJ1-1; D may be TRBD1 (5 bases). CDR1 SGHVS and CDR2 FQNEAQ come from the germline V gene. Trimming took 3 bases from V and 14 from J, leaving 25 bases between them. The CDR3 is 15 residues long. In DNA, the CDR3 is TGTGCCAGCAGCTTTGATCTGGCAGGGAACACCGTAGCCTTCTTT. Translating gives CASSFDLAGNTVAFF. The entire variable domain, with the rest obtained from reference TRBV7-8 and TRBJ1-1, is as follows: GAGVSQSPRYKVAKRGQDVALRCDPISGHVSLFWYQQALGQGPEFLTYFQNEAQLDKSGLPSDRFFAERPEGSVSTLKIQRTQQEDSAVYLCASSFDLAGNTVAFFGQGTRLTVV.

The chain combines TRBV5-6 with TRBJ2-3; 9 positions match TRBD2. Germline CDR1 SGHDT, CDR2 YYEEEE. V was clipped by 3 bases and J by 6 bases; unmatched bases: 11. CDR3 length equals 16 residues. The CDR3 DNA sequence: TGTGCCAGCAGCTACCCCTCTAGCGGGATCGAGGATACGCAGTATTTT. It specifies CASSYPSSGIEDTQYF.

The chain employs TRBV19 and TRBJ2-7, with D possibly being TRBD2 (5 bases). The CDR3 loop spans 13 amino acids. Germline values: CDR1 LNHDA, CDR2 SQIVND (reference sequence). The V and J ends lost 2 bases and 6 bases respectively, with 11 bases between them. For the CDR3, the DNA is TGTGCCAGTAGTATAAAGCGGTGGGCCGAGCAGTACTTC. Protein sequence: CASSIKRWAEQYF.

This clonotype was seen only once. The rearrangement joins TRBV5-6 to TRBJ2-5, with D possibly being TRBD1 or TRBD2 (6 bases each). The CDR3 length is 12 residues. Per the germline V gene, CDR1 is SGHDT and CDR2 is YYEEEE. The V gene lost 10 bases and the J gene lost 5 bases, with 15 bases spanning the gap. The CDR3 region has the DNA TGTGCCGGAAGGGGGGAGAGGGAGACCCAGTACTTC. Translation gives CAGRGERETQYF.

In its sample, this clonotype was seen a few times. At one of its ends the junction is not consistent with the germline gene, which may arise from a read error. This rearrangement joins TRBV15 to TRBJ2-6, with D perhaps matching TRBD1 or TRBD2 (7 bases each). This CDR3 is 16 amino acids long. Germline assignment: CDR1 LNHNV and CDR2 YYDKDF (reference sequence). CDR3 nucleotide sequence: TGTGCCAGCAGCAGGGGGGGTAGCTACGGGGCCAACGTCCTGACTTTC. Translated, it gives CASSRGGSYGANVLTF.

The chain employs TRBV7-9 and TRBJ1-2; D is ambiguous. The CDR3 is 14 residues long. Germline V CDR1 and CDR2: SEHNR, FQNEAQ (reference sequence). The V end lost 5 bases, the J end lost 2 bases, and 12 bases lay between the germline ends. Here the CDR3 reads CASSPGGLNYGYTF. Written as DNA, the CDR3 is TGTGCCAGCAGCCCCGGCGGGTTAAACTATGGCTACACCTTC.

CDR3 loop: CASSTTGDSETQYF. CDR3 nucleotides: TGTGCCAGCAGTACCACCGGAGACTCCGAGACGCAGTACTTC. The chain recombines TRBV6-1 with TRBJ2-7; D gene unclear. The germline V gene encodes CDR1 MNHNS and CDR2 SASEGT. The CDR3 covers 14 residues. With 5 bases removed from V and 9 bases from J, the gap between germline ends came to 20 bases.

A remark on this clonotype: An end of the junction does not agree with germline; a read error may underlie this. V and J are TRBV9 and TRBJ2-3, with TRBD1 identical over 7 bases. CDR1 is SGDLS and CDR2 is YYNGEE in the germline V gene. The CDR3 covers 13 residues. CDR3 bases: TGTGCCAGCAGCGAACAAGGACAGGAGGCGGATGAGTTT. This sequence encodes CASSEQGQEADEF.

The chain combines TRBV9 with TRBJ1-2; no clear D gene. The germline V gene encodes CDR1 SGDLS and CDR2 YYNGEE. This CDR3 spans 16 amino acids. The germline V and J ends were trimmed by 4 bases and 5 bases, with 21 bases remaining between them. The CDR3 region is CASSLGGEGNVYGYTF. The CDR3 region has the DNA TGTGCCAGCAGCTTGGGCGGGGAAGGTAATGTATATGGCTACACCTTC.

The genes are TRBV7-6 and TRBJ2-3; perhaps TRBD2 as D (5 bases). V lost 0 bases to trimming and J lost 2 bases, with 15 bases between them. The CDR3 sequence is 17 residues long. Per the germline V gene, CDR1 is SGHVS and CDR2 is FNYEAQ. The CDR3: CASSLAEASGSTDTQYF. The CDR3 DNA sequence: TGTGCCAGCAGCTTAGCGGAGGCCAGCGGTTCCACAGATACGCAGTATTTT.